This T cell receptor beta chain was identified during a study of shared clonotypes between healthy human individuals. Germline assignment: CDR1 MNHGY and CDR2 SVAAGI. The ends were cut back, 6 bases at V and 1 base at J, with 9 bases in the middle. The CDR3 sequence is 13 residues long. This table comes from immunoSEQ multiplex PCR, and its TCRdb copy is limited to in-frame clones, with some not included. Found here are around 1,000,000 clones, approximately 77% of them singletons; the top ten hold 0.89%. The source of this sequence is a man younger than 35 in good health. Some clones in this sample may be carry-over from other donors' samples. The chain couples TRBV6-9 to TRBJ1-1, with TRBD1 as a possible D gene (5 bases). The sample comprised memory CD4+ T cells from PBMCs. Regarding subset: CD45RA-negative fraction. CDR3 protein: CASSAGKNTEAFF. CDR3 DNA sequence: TGTGCCAGCAGCGCAGGGAAGAACACTGAAGCTTTCTTT.